A selection of T cell receptor beta chains follows, all from one sample in a study of OX40 agonist ivuxolimab in advanced cancers. The table came from immunoSEQ multiplex PCR; TCRdb's copy has only in-frame clones and leaves some out. The repertoire consists of tens of thousands of clones, with almost 85% occurring once and the leading ten covering approximately 1.3%. The sample in question was CD4+ or CD8+ T cells sorted from blood, obtained in a trial of the OX40 agonist ivuxolimab. These receptors all stem from an adult with an advanced solid tumor such as melanoma, head and neck, liver or kidney cancer. Each CDR3 is given with its conserved first and last residue. Fields, in order: D gene, CDR3 length, clone size, J gene, V gene, CDR3 DNA, CDR3 protein. D genes are given only for firm matches. Not all rows give a size; the values are once, few, many and, for expanded clones, a class.

D gene: .
CDR3 length: 14
clone size: .
J gene: TRBJ2-3
V gene: TRBV19
CDR3 DNA: TGTGCCAGTAGTATAGGGCTAGCTCCAGATACGCAGTATTTT
CDR3 protein: CASSIGLAPDTQYF

D gene: .
CDR3 length: 16
clone size: .
J gene: TRBJ2-2
V gene: TRBV7-7
CDR3 DNA: TGTGCCAGCAGCTTAGCGACCCCAGGGAACACCGGGGAGCTGTTTTTT
CDR3 protein: CASSLATPGNTGELFF

D gene: .
CDR3 length: 17
clone size: .
J gene: TRBJ2-7
V gene: TRBV7-2
CDR3 DNA: TGTGCCAGCAGCCTATCCTCCGGACTCGGAGGGAACTACGAGCAGTACTTC
CDR3 protein: CASSLSSGLGGNYEQYF

D gene: .
CDR3 length: 13
clone size: .
J gene: TRBJ1-5
V gene: TRBV19
CDR3 DNA: TGTGCCAGTAGTATCTTCAGGGACCAGCCCCAGCATTTT
CDR3 protein: CASSIFRDQPQHF

D gene: TRBD2
CDR3 length: 17
clone size: .
J gene: TRBJ2-3
V gene: TRBV9
CDR3 DNA: TGTGCCAGTAGCGTAGCCCTCGGGGGGAGTGGTGAGGATACGCAGTATTTT
CDR3 protein: CASSVALGGSGEDTQYF

D gene: .
CDR3 length: 15
clone size: .
J gene: TRBJ2-3
V gene: TRBV18
CDR3 DNA: TGTGCCAGCTCACCAAGGGGCGACGGGGGAGATACGCAGTATTTT
CDR3 protein: CASSPRGDGGDTQYF

D gene: .
CDR3 length: 13
clone size: .
J gene: TRBJ2-3
V gene: TRBV6-5
CDR3 DNA: TGTGCCAGCAGTTACTCCGCGACAGATACGCAGTATTTT
CDR3 protein: CASSYSATDTQYF

D gene: .
CDR3 length: 14
clone size: .
J gene: TRBJ1-4
V gene: TRBV25-1
CDR3 DNA: TGTGCCAGCAGTGACGGTGGAGGGCGTGAAAAACTGTTTTTT
CDR3 protein: CASSDGGGREKLFF

D gene: TRBD2
CDR3 length: 16
clone size: .
J gene: TRBJ2-1
V gene: TRBV19
CDR3 DNA: TGTGCCAGTAGCCCGACCGGGACTAGCGGGTACAATGAGCAGTTCTTC
CDR3 protein: CASSPTGTSGYNEQFF

D gene: .
CDR3 length: 16
clone size: .
J gene: TRBJ1-5
V gene: TRBV2
CDR3 DNA: TGTGCCAGCAGTGAGGGGACACAATATAGCAATCAGCCCCAGCATTTT
CDR3 protein: CASSEGTQYSNQPQHF

D gene: TRBD1
CDR3 length: 14
clone size: .
J gene: TRBJ1-1
V gene: TRBV27
CDR3 DNA: TGTGCCAGCAGTTTCTACCGGGGACAGGGGCGCGCTTTCTTT
CDR3 protein: CASSFYRGQGRAFF

D gene: .
CDR3 length: 13
clone size: .
J gene: TRBJ1-1
V gene: TRBV6-5
CDR3 DNA: TGTGCCAGCAGTCTCCAGATGCGCGCTGAAGCTTTCTTT
CDR3 protein: CASSLQMRAEAFF

D gene: .
CDR3 length: 12
clone size: .
J gene: TRBJ2-1
V gene: TRBV29-1
CDR3 DNA: TGCAGCTCCTTGACAAGGGGCAATGAGCAGTTCTTC
CDR3 protein: CSSLTRGNEQFF

D gene: TRBD2
CDR3 length: 14
clone size: .
J gene: TRBJ2-1
V gene: TRBV5-1
CDR3 DNA: TGCGCCAGCACCGGGACTAGCGGGAAGGGTGAGCAGTTCTTC
CDR3 protein: CASTGTSGKGEQFF

D gene: .
CDR3 length: 15
clone size: .
J gene: TRBJ2-5
V gene: TRBV10-3
CDR3 DNA: TGTGCCATCAGTGAGTCGGGGCCCCGGCAGGGGACCCAGTACTTC
CDR3 protein: CAISESGPRQGTQYF

D gene: .
CDR3 length: 12
clone size: .
J gene: TRBJ1-2
V gene: TRBV10-1
CDR3 DNA: TGCGCCAGCAGTTCAGGGAATAATGGCTACACCTTC
CDR3 protein: CASSSGNNGYTF

D gene: .
CDR3 length: 11
clone size: few
J gene: TRBJ1-5
V gene: TRBV20-1
CDR3 DNA: TGCAGTGCTAGTCCAGACCTGCCCCAGCATTTT
CDR3 protein: CSASPDLPQHF

D gene: .
CDR3 length: 17
clone size: .
J gene: TRBJ1-5
V gene: TRBV28
CDR3 DNA: TGTGCCATCTCCCCCGGGCGGGGTGCACGTAGCAATCAGCCCCAGCATTTT
CDR3 protein: CAISPGRGARSNQPQHF

D gene: TRBD1
CDR3 length: 14
clone size: .
J gene: TRBJ2-1
V gene: TRBV27
CDR3 DNA: TGTGCCAGCAGCCGGGACAGGGGGTTGGATGAGCAGTTCTTC
CDR3 protein: CASSRDRGLDEQFF

D gene: .
CDR3 length: 13
clone size: .
J gene: TRBJ2-7
V gene: TRBV4-2
CDR3 DNA: TGTGCCAGCAGCGAGGGACCAGGCCTTGAGCAGTACTTC
CDR3 protein: CASSEGPGLEQYF

D gene: .
CDR3 length: 16
clone size: .
J gene: TRBJ1-1
V gene: TRBV19
CDR3 DNA: TGTGCCAGTAGTATAGTCCTGGGACGGGGGAACACTGAAGCTTTCTTT
CDR3 protein: CASSIVLGRGNTEAFF

D gene: .
CDR3 length: 14
clone size: .
J gene: TRBJ1-2
V gene: TRBV5-3
CDR3 DNA: TGTGCCAGCAGCTTGGAGGCATTAAACTATGGCTACACCTTC
CDR3 protein: CASSLEALNYGYTF

D gene: .
CDR3 length: 14
clone size: few
J gene: TRBJ2-5
V gene: TRBV7-9
CDR3 DNA: TGTGCCAGCAGCTTAGGGCGGACTCAAGAGACCCAGTACTTC
CDR3 protein: CASSLGRTQETQYF

D gene: TRBD2
CDR3 length: 17
clone size: once
J gene: TRBJ2-3
V gene: TRBV5-1
CDR3 DNA: TGCGCCAGCAGCAGAAGTCCCGGGACTAGCGGGGGGGATACGCAGTATTTT
CDR3 protein: CASSRSPGTSGGDTQYF

D gene: TRBD2
CDR3 length: 17
clone size: .
J gene: TRBJ2-2
V gene: TRBV7-2
CDR3 DNA: TGTGCCAGCAGCTTAGTAATGACTAGCGGATACACCGGGGAGCTGTTTTTT
CDR3 protein: CASSLVMTSGYTGELFF

D gene: TRBD1
CDR3 length: 17
clone size: .
J gene: TRBJ2-3
V gene: TRBV11-2
CDR3 DNA: TGTGCCAGCAGCTTTTTCTCGGACAGGGACTTCCCAGATACGCAGTATTTT
CDR3 protein: CASSFFSDRDFPDTQYF

D gene: .
CDR3 length: 11
clone size: .
J gene: TRBJ1-1
V gene: TRBV6-5
CDR3 DNA: TGTGCCAGCAGCAGGAAGGGGAAAGCTTTCTTT
CDR3 protein: CASSRKGKAFF

D gene: .
CDR3 length: 16
clone size: .
J gene: TRBJ2-5
V gene: TRBV5-5
CDR3 DNA: TGTGCCAGCAGCCCCTGGTCGGTCCGGTCGGACGAGACCCAGTACTTC
CDR3 protein: CASSPWSVRSDETQYF

D gene: TRBD1
CDR3 length: 14
clone size: .
J gene: TRBJ1-3
V gene: TRBV6-5
CDR3 DNA: TGTGCCAGCAGAAAACAGGGGGGTGGAAACACCATATATTTT
CDR3 protein: CASRKQGGGNTIYF

D gene: TRBD2
CDR3 length: 15
clone size: .
J gene: TRBJ2-1
V gene: TRBV7-2
CDR3 DNA: TGTGCCAGCAGCCTAGAGGGACTAGGTGTCAATGAGCAGTTCTTC
CDR3 protein: CASSLEGLGVNEQFF

D gene: .
CDR3 length: 14
clone size: .
J gene: TRBJ2-1
V gene: TRBV6-1
CDR3 DNA: TGTGCCAGCAGTGAGGCTAACCCCTACAATGAGCAGTTCTTC
CDR3 protein: CASSEANPYNEQFF

D gene: .
CDR3 length: 14
clone size: .
J gene: TRBJ2-1
V gene: TRBV6-1
CDR3 DNA: TGTGCCAGCCGCGGGGAACTGGGCTACAATGAGCAGTTCTTC
CDR3 protein: CASRGELGYNEQFF

D gene: .
CDR3 length: 16
clone size: .
J gene: TRBJ2-7
V gene: TRBV5-6
CDR3 DNA: TGTGCCAGCAGCTTGGACCCCAGCGGCATCTCCTACGAGCAGTACTTC
CDR3 protein: CASSLDPSGISYEQYF

D gene: .
CDR3 length: 12
clone size: .
J gene: TRBJ2-2
V gene: TRBV4-1
CDR3 DNA: TGCGCCAGCAGCCCGAGCACCGGGGAGCTGTTTTTT
CDR3 protein: CASSPSTGELFF

D gene: TRBD2
CDR3 length: 16
clone size: .
J gene: TRBJ2-3
V gene: TRBV6-5
CDR3 DNA: TGTGCCAGCAGTTCCCGGCAGCGGGGAGACACAGATACGCAGTATTTT
CDR3 protein: CASSSRQRGDTDTQYF

D gene: .
CDR3 length: 15
clone size: .
J gene: TRBJ1-5
V gene: TRBV6-1
CDR3 DNA: TGTGCCAGCAGCGGCCGGGGGGACCACAATCAGCCCCAGCATTTT
CDR3 protein: CASSGRGDHNQPQHF

D gene: .
CDR3 length: 13
clone size: medium-sized
J gene: TRBJ1-5
V gene: TRBV28
CDR3 DNA: TGTGCCAGCAACCCGGGGAGGACTCAGCCCCAGCATTTT
CDR3 protein: CASNPGRTQPQHF

D gene: .
CDR3 length: 11
clone size: .
J gene: TRBJ2-5
V gene: TRBV6-5
CDR3 DNA: TGTGCCAGCACATCACTGGGGACCCAGTACTTC
CDR3 protein: CASTSLGTQYF

D gene: .
CDR3 length: 12
clone size: .
J gene: TRBJ1-5
V gene: TRBV2
CDR3 DNA: TGTGCCAGCAGTGGGAGAGGGCAGCCCCAGCATTTT
CDR3 protein: CASSGRGQPQHF

D gene: .
CDR3 length: 19
clone size: few
J gene: TRBJ1-3
V gene: TRBV10-3
CDR3 DNA: TGTGCCATCAGTGGTCTGGGGTCCTCCCAAATCCCCTTTCGAAACACCATATATTTT
CDR3 protein: CAISGLGSSQIPFRNTIYF

D gene: .
CDR3 length: 17
clone size: .
J gene: TRBJ2-7
V gene: TRBV11-1
CDR3 DNA: TGTGCCAGCAGCTTTGAAACAGGGGAGGTTCATTCCTACGAGCAGTACTTC
CDR3 protein: CASSFETGEVHSYEQYF

D gene: TRBD1
CDR3 length: 16
clone size: .
J gene: TRBJ1-1
V gene: TRBV7-2
CDR3 DNA: TGTGCCAGCAGCTTAGATAGATCGACAGGGAGTAATGAAGCTTTCTTT
CDR3 protein: CASSLDRSTGSNEAFF

D gene: TRBD2
CDR3 length: 11
clone size: .
J gene: TRBJ2-1
V gene: TRBV19
CDR3 DNA: TGTGCCAGTAGTATGCGGGAGATGCAGTTCTTC
CDR3 protein: CASSMREMQFF

D gene: TRBD1
CDR3 length: 14
clone size: once
J gene: TRBJ1-2
V gene: TRBV6-5
CDR3 DNA: TGTGCCAGCAGTCCGACAGGGAGACAAAATGGCTACACCTTC
CDR3 protein: CASSPTGRQNGYTF

D gene: .
CDR3 length: 15
clone size: .
J gene: TRBJ2-7
V gene: TRBV7-2
CDR3 DNA: TGTGCCAGCAGCTTATTCAGACACCAATCCTACGAGCAGTACTTC
CDR3 protein: CASSLFRHQSYEQYF

D gene: .
CDR3 length: 13
clone size: few
J gene: TRBJ2-7
V gene: TRBV27
CDR3 DNA: TGTGCCAGCAGTTTAACCCACAGGGACGAGCAGTACTTC
CDR3 protein: CASSLTHRDEQYF

D gene: .
CDR3 length: 14
clone size: .
J gene: TRBJ2-1
V gene: TRBV30
CDR3 DNA: TGTGCCTGGAGCAGGGACGCGGGATACAATGAGCAGTTCTTC
CDR3 protein: CAWSRDAGYNEQFF

D gene: .
CDR3 length: 11
clone size: .
J gene: TRBJ2-1
V gene: TRBV5-6
CDR3 DNA: TGTGCCAGCAGCTCAAAGCGGGAGCAGTTCTTC
CDR3 protein: CASSSKREQFF

D gene: .
CDR3 length: 16
clone size: .
J gene: TRBJ1-3
V gene: TRBV18
CDR3 DNA: TGTGCCAGCTCACCCGATTACGGGTTCTCTGGAAACACCATATATTTT
CDR3 protein: CASSPDYGFSGNTIYF

D gene: TRBD1
CDR3 length: 14
clone size: .
J gene: TRBJ2-7
V gene: TRBV29-1
CDR3 DNA: TGCAGCGTCCTCTCTCGCCGGGACAGCTACGAGCAGTACTTC
CDR3 protein: CSVLSRRDSYEQYF

D gene: TRBD2
CDR3 length: 17
clone size: .
J gene: TRBJ2-1
V gene: TRBV7-8
CDR3 DNA: TGTGCCAGCAGCTTAGGAGGTTGGCTAGCGGGGGGGAATGAGCAGTTCTTC
CDR3 protein: CASSLGGWLAGGNEQFF

D gene: TRBD1
CDR3 length: 13
clone size: .
J gene: TRBJ2-1
V gene: TRBV6-4
CDR3 DNA: TGTGCCAGCAGAAAGGGACAGTACAATGAGCAGTTCTTC
CDR3 protein: CASRKGQYNEQFF

D gene: TRBD1
CDR3 length: 13
clone size: .
J gene: TRBJ1-2
V gene: TRBV28
CDR3 DNA: TGTGCCAGCAGCGACACAGGGGGCGGCGGCTACACCTTC
CDR3 protein: CASSDTGGGGYTF

D gene: .
CDR3 length: 17
clone size: .
J gene: TRBJ1-5
V gene: TRBV4-3
CDR3 DNA: TGCGCCAGCAGCCAAGAGAGGGCGAGGTCTAGCAATCAGCCCCAGCATTTT
CDR3 protein: CASSQERARSSNQPQHF

D gene: TRBD1
CDR3 length: 17
clone size: .
J gene: TRBJ1-1
V gene: TRBV5-6
CDR3 DNA: TGTGCCAGCAGCTTTTTGGCGGACAGGGCGATGAACACTGAAGCTTTCTTT
CDR3 protein: CASSFLADRAMNTEAFF